A single sample gave rise to the 28 T cell receptor beta chains below, sequenced in a study of T cell repertoires in cytomegalovirus infection. From the reads, TCRdb called clonotypes with MiXCR, one entry per CDR3 protein. This sample yields approximately 260,000 distinct CDR3 sequences, of which over 15% are seen a single time; roughly 45% belongs to the top ten. Sequences were obtained from CD8+ T cells from PBMCs. Source of these receptors: a human donor in good health (CMV status not recorded). Some clones in this sample may be carry-over from other donors' samples.

The rearrangement uses TRBV7-3 and TRBJ2-1, with D possibly TRBD2 on 6 matching bases. Germline CDR1 reads SGHTA; CDR2 reads FQGTGA. Trimming took 1 base from V and 1 from J, leaving 11 bases between them. The CDR3 covers 16 residues. In DNA, the CDR3 is TGTGCCAGCAGCTTAATGGGGGGACCATCCTACAATGAGCAGTTCTTC. Translated: CASSLMGGPSYNEQFF.

The chain employs TRBV13 and TRBJ1-2; D not resolved. Per germline, CDR1 PRHDT and CDR2 FYEKMQ (reference sequence). The germline V and J ends were trimmed by 1 base and 3 bases, with 15 bases remaining between them. CDR3 length equals 16 residues. The CDR3: CASSLEYKFEDYGYTF. In DNA form, the CDR3 reads TGTGCCAGCAGCTTAGAATACAAATTTGAGGACTATGGCTACACCTTC. The whole variable domain, remainder taken from reference TRBV13 and TRBJ1-2, is AAGVIQSPRHLIKEKRETATLKCYPIPRHDTVYWYQQGPGQDPQFLISFYEKMQSDKGSIPDRFSAQQFSDYHSELNMSSLELGDSALYFCASSLEYKFEDYGYTFGSGTRLTVV.

This clonotype was observed a few times. The chain has TRBV11-1 and TRBJ2-2; a weak D match, TRBD1 (5 bases). The CDR3 length is 16 residues. The V end lost 2 bases, the J end lost 0 bases, and 10 bases lay between the germline ends. From germline, CDR1 is SGHAT and CDR2 FQDESV (reference sequence). CDR3 sequence (DNA): TGTGCCAGCAGCTTATTTGCAGGGACGAACACCGGGGAGCTGTTTTTT. Amino acids: CASSLFAGTNTGELFF.

The gene calls are TRBV11-3 and TRBJ2-3; tentatively, D is TRBD2 (7 bases). V was clipped by 3 bases and J by 8 bases, with 12 bases between them. This CDR3 is 13 amino acids long. The germline gives CDR1 SGHNT, CDR2 YENEEA. CDR3 sequence (DNA): TGTGCCAGCAGCTTGGGCGGGGGCGGTACGCAGTATTTT. Its translation: CASSLGGGGTQYF.

This clonotype has at least ten counts. The chain recombines TRBV7-2 with TRBJ2-7, with D unresolved. This CDR3 is built from 12 residues. CDR1 is SGHTA, CDR2 FQGNSA, per germline. V shed 5 bases and J shed 4 bases, with 9 bases lying between them. CDR3 in amino acids: CASSAFSYEQYF. The CDR3 nucleotides read TGTGCCAGCAGCGCCTTCTCGTACGAGCAGTACTTC.

This clonotype was detected ten times or more. V and J are TRBV11-3 and TRBJ2-2; no reliable D call. The germline gives CDR1 SGHNT, CDR2 YENEEA. Trimming shortened V by 2 bases and J by 6 bases, and 4 bases separated the two germline ends. The CDR3 totals 12 residues. CDR3 bases: TGTGCCAGCAGCTTACGGGCCGGGGAGCTGTTTTTT. The encoded protein is CASSLRAGELFF.

Only a few counts were recorded for this clonotype. The rearrangement links TRBV29-1 to TRBJ2-3; D possibly corresponds to TRBD2 (5 bases). Germline CDR1 reads SQVTM; CDR2 reads ANQGSEA. CDR3 length: 14 amino acids. Trimming removed 3 bases from V and 4 bases from J, with 14 bases in between. The CDR3 bases are TGCAGCGTTGAGACGGGAAAAGCGGCAGATACGCAGTATTTT. Protein sequence: CSVETGKAADTQYF.

The genes are TRBV7-6 and TRBJ1-1; D is unclear. The germline V gene has CDR1 SGHVS and CDR2 FNYEAQ. Between the trimmed V and J ends, which lost 6 bases and 3 bases, there was a span of 11 bases. This CDR3 comprises 13 residues. CDR3 sequence: CASSGKMHTEAFF. The CDR3 DNA is TGTGCCAGCAGTGGAAAGATGCACACTGAAGCTTTCTTT.

The CDR3 DNA sequence: TGCAGTGCTAGAGATCCCCTAGCGGGGGGGCCCGAGCAGTTCTTC. Protein: CSARDPLAGGPEQFF. This rearrangement joins TRBV20-1 to TRBJ2-1, with 12 bases fitting TRBD2. This CDR3 has 15 amino acids. V lost 0 bases to trimming and J lost 10 bases; unmatched junction nucleotides: 7. The germline CDR1 and CDR2 sequences are DFQATT and SNEGSKA (reference sequence).

This chain links TRBV19 with TRBJ2-7; D might be TRBD1 (6 bases). Germline CDR1 reads LNHDA; CDR2 reads SQIVND (reference sequence). The ends were cut back, 3 bases at V and 6 bases at J, with 18 bases in the middle. The CDR3 length is 15 residues. CDR3 bases: TGTGCCAGTAGTATTAGGGCAGGGGACGGCGGCGAGCAGTACTTC. This translates into CASSIRAGDGGEQYF.

This clonotype was detected ten times or more. In DNA form, the CDR3 reads TGTGCCAGCAGTTTAGGATACAGCCAGCCCCAGCATTTT. As protein: CASSLGYSQPQHF. The V call is TRBV12-3 or TRBV12-4, the J call TRBJ1-5, with no clear D. CDR3 size: 13 residues. V shed 1 base and J shed 7 bases, with 8 bases lying between them.

In this sample, this clonotype turned up a few times. V is TRBV13 and J is TRBJ2-1, with D maybe TRBD2 (7 bases). The germline gives CDR1 PRHDT, CDR2 FYEKMQ (reference sequence). The CDR3 consists of 16 residues. V was clipped by 5 bases and J by 4 bases, with 18 bases between them. The CDR3 DNA sequence: TGTGCCAGCAGCGCCAGGAGGGGGGGTCTGTACAATGAGCAGTTCTTC. Translating gives CASSARRGGLYNEQFF.

This clonotype was detected only a few times. The CDR3 sequence: CSALDGYEQYF. CDR3 sequence (DNA): TGCAGTGCTCTGGACGGCTACGAGCAGTACTTC. V usage is TRBV20-1 and J usage is TRBJ2-7; D not resolved. The CDR3 has 11 residues. V was shortened by 5 bases and J by 3 bases, with 8 bases between the two germline ends. Germline CDR1 reads DFQATT; CDR2 reads SNEGSKA (reference sequence).

This chain uses TRBV6-5 with TRBJ2-7; no definite D call. Deletions cut 3 bases from V and 2 bases from J, with 8 bases between. Per germline, CDR1 MNHEY and CDR2 SVGAGI. The CDR3 is 13 amino acids. The CDR3 here is CASSYALTYEQYF. CDR3 in DNA: TGTGCCAGCAGTTATGCCTTAACCTACGAGCAGTACTTC.

The V call is TRBV4-2, the J call TRBJ2-7, with D unclear. The germline CDR1 and CDR2 sequences are LGHNA and YNFKEQ. This CDR3 comprises 12 residues. V was trimmed by 4 bases and J by 4 bases, leaving 8 bases between them. The DNA of the CDR3 is TGTGCCAGCAGCCCAAATCTTTACGAGCAGTACTTC. This gives the protein CASSPNLYEQYF.

This chain connects TRBV9 to TRBJ2-1; TRBD2 agrees at 9 bases. After removal of 4 bases from V and 0 bases from J, the junction contained 8 bases not matched to a gene. Germline CDR1 SGDLS, CDR2 YYNGEE. The CDR3 contains 17 residues. CDR3 bases: TGTGCCAGCAGCCCAGATCCGCGGGGGGGCTCCTACAATGAGCAGTTCTTC. It specifies CASSPDPRGGSYNEQFF.

The table lists this clonotype with a few counts. Here the CDR3 DNA reads TGCGCCAGCAGCCGTGGAGAAAACACTGAAGCTTTCTTT. Translated, it gives CASSRGENTEAFF. The J gene is TRBJ1-1, the V gene TRBV4-1, with no clear D. The CDR3 runs to 13 residues. Germline assignment: CDR1 MGHRA and CDR2 YSYEKL. V lost 4 bases and J lost 2, with 8 bases in between.

The chain uses TRBV6-2 or TRBV6-3 and TRBJ1-1; D is possibly TRBD1 (5 bases). The CDR3 length is 17 residues. Germline V gene data show CDR1 as MNHEY and CDR2 as SVGEGT. V was trimmed by 6 bases and J by 1 base, leaving 21 bases between them. The CDR3, as DNA: TGTGCCAGCAGAAACCCCTGGGACCTCCGAGGGAACACTGAAGCTTTCTTT. As protein: CASRNPWDLRGNTEAFF.

There are many counts of this clonotype. This rearrangement joins TRBV7-2 to TRBJ2-7; 8 nucleotides line up with TRBD1. CDR1 SGHTA and CDR2 FQGNSA come from the germline V gene. Trimming removed 4 bases from V and 6 bases from J; junction bases left unmatched: 5. The CDR3 length is 13 residues. The CDR3 spells CASSSGQEFEQYF. The CDR3 nucleotides are TGTGCCAGCAGCTCGGGACAGGAGTTCGAGCAGTACTTC. Full variable domain (missing parts from reference TRBV7-2 and TRBJ2-7): GAGVSQSPSNKVTEKGKDVELRCDPISGHTALYWYRQSLGQGLEFLIYFQGNSAPDKSGLPSDRFSAERTGGSVSTLTIQRTQQEDSAVYLCASSSGQEFEQYFGPGTRLTVT.

The chain employs TRBV12-3 or TRBV12-4 and TRBJ1-5; 11 nucleotides line up with TRBD1. Losses at the gene ends were 6 bases for V and 3 bases for J; bases not matched to a gene: 7. The CDR3 length is 16 residues. This CDR3 is CASSPEGQGVNQPQHF. The CDR3, as DNA: TGTGCCAGCAGCCCCGAGGGACAGGGGGTCAATCAGCCCCAGCATTTT.

This clonotype was picked up a small number of times. The rearrangement links TRBV6-8 to TRBJ1-2; D is unresolved. Germline loops: CDR1 MNHGY, CDR2 SAAAGT. With 5 bases removed from V and 6 bases from J, the gap between germline ends came to 16 bases. This CDR3 spans 14 amino acids. In nucleotides, the CDR3 is TGTGCCAGCAGTCCACCGGATCAGTTGGATGGCTACACCTTC. It codes for CASSPPDQLDGYTF.

Turning to this clonotype: A single base separates this from a much larger clone, so it may be a read error. The conserved final phenylalanine or tryptophan is absent from the CDR3, which likely points to a read error. The J gene is TRBJ2-7, the V gene TRBV7-2, with 11 bases aligning to TRBD2. This CDR3 region has 16 residues. V lost 3 bases, J lost 0 bases, and 4 bases stayed unmatched. CDR1 is SGHTA, CDR2 FQGNSA, per germline. The CDR3 spells CASSFTSGGFSYEQYI. In nucleotides, the CDR3 is TGTGCCAGCAGCTTTACTAGCGGGGGTTTCTCCTACGAGCAGTACATC.

Notes on this clonotype: This sequence may be a read error, since a much larger clone differs from it by one base. The V call is TRBV7-9, the J call TRBJ2-2, with 8 bases fitting TRBD1. The V gene end was trimmed by 7 bases and the J gene end by 6 bases; junction bases not matched to a gene: 10. Per germline, CDR1 SEHNR and CDR2 FQNEAQ (reference sequence). CDR3 size: 15 residues. This chain's CDR3 is CASNSPRTGSGELFF. The CDR3, as DNA: TGTGCCAGCAACTCGCCTCGGACAGGGTCCGGGGAGCTGTTTTTT.

This clonotype was detected many times. The J gene is TRBJ2-2, the V gene TRBV12-3 or TRBV12-4; 8 bases agree with TRBD2. After removal of 5 bases from V and 2 bases from J, the junction contained 13 bases not matched to a gene. CDR3 length: 18 residues. CDR3 in amino acids: CASSPEGGAGDNTGELFF. The CDR3 DNA sequence: TGTGCCAGCAGTCCTGAGGGAGGAGCGGGGGATAACACCGGGGAGCTGTTTTTT.

Turning to this clonotype: Sequence at one end of the junction differs from germline and may be a read error. The rearrangement joins TRBV7-2 to TRBJ2-1; D unresolved. Germline V CDR1 and CDR2: SGHTA, FQGNSA. This CDR3 spans 14 amino acids. The chain's CDR3 is CARSLGGDYNEQFF. CDR3 coding DNA: TGTGCCAGGAGCTTAGGTGGGGACTACAATGAGCAGTTCTTC.

This clonotype occurred many times. The chain links TRBV20-1 to TRBJ2-7; D could derive from TRBD1 or TRBD2 (6 bases each). CDR3 length equals 13 residues. Trimming took 6 bases from V and 3 from J, leaving 15 bases between them. Germline CDR1 and CDR2: DFQATT and SNEGSKA (reference sequence). CDR3 loop: CSAPLGGIYEQYF. The CDR3 DNA is TGCAGTGCGCCCCTAGGGGGGATCTACGAGCAGTACTTC.

The table lists this clonotype with a few counts. CDR3 in amino acids: CASSHGGTYEQYF. In DNA form, the CDR3 reads TGTGCCAGCAGCCACGGGGGAACCTACGAGCAGTACTTC. The V gene is TRBV7-8, the J gene TRBJ2-7; D is possibly TRBD2 (6 bases). V lost 5 bases and J lost 2, with 10 bases in between. CDR3 length equals 13 residues. Germline V CDR1 and CDR2: SGHVS, FQNEAQ.

Worth noting for this clonotype: One end of the junction is discordant with germline, which a read error may explain. The CDR3 here is CASSLEGLRWDTQYF. Here the CDR3 DNA reads TGTGCCAGCAGCTTGGAGGGCCTGAGGTGGGATACGCAGTATTTT. The rearrangement links TRBV5-3 to TRBJ2-3; a weak D match, TRBD2 (6 bases). TRBV5-3 is placed among ORFs of uncertain function. The CDR3 length is 15 residues.